Each of the 10 T cell receptor beta chains below was sequenced from the same sample in a study of blood T cells in healthy people across ages. With a J-beta primer mix and a sample-barcoded 5' primer, a second PCR ran about 7 to 12 cycles. In TCRdb, the 5' RACE reads were re-called with MiXCR into one record per CDR3 protein. The sample includes about 640,000 distinct CDR3 sequences, roughly 53% seen only once; the top ten take over 30%. The sample taken for sequencing was blood. These receptors came from a man aged 55-75 years in good health.

The V gene is TRBV5-6, the J gene TRBJ2-1, with 9 bases matching TRBD2. The V and J ends lost 0 bases and 12 bases, in that order; junction bases with no gene match: 4. Germline assignment: CDR1 SGHDT and CDR2 YYEEEE. This CDR3 spans 13 amino acids. The CDR3 nucleotides read TGTGCCAGCAGCTTGGCCAGCGGGGGGTTGCAGTTCTTC. Residues: CASSLASGGLQFF.

The chain has TRBV24-1 and TRBJ2-5; TRBD2 might be the D (7 bases). With 3 bases removed from V and 4 bases from J, the gap between germline ends came to 14 bases. Germline CDR1 and CDR2: KGHDR and SFDVKD. The CDR3 is made up of 15 amino acids. CDR3 amino acids: CATSDPQGGGETQYF. DNA for the CDR3: TGTGCCACCAGTGATCCACAGGGAGGGGGAGAGACCCAGTACTTC.

This clonotype was recorded a few times. The gene calls are TRBV27 and TRBJ2-6, with D unresolved. The V gene lost 10 bases and the J gene lost 0 bases, with 10 bases spanning the gap. This CDR3 has 14 amino acids. Germline CDR1 and CDR2: MNHEY and SMNVEV (reference sequence). The CDR3 nucleotides read TGTGCCATCTCACCCAGCTCTGGGGCCAACGTCCTGACTTTC. Translation: CAISPSSGANVLTF.

The gene calls are TRBV20-1 and TRBJ2-1; 11 bases fit TRBD2. The CDR3 is made up of 18 amino acids. CDR1 is DFQATT, CDR2 SNEGSKA, per germline (reference sequence). Germline trimming cut 5 bases from V and 0 bases from J; bases unmatched to any gene: 12. The CDR3: CSAGDYRLAGSSYNEQFF. CDR3 coding DNA: TGCAGTGCTGGGGACTATCGACTAGCGGGGAGCTCCTACAATGAGCAGTTCTTC.

The CDR3 DNA follows: TGTGCCAGCAGTAGGGACAGGGACTCCTATAATTCACCCCTCCACTTT. Residues: CASSRDRDSYNSPLHF. The rearrangement joins TRBV6-6 to TRBJ1-6; 9 bases align to TRBD1. The germline V gene encodes CDR1 MNHNY and CDR2 SVGAGI (reference sequence). The CDR3 loop spans 16 amino acids. V trimming: 5 bases; J trimming: 0 bases; junction bases outside the gene matches: 2.

The V and J genes are TRBV18 and TRBJ2-7; 8 positions match TRBD2. The germline V gene has CDR1 KGHSH and CDR2 LQKENI. There are 17 residues in the CDR3. Trimming took 1 base from V and 5 from J; bases not matched to a gene: 13. CDR3 region: CASSPRFIAGTPHEQYF. The CDR3, as DNA: TGTGCCAGCTCACCACGGTTCATAGCGGGGACCCCCCACGAGCAGTACTTC.

The chain joins TRBV6-6 to TRBJ1-4, with 10 nucleotides matching TRBD1. J was trimmed by 10 bases and V by 6 bases; bases with no gene match: 5. The CDR3 totals 13 residues. The germline gives CDR1 MNHNY, CDR2 SVGAGI (reference sequence). In DNA form, the CDR3 reads TGTGCCAGCAGCCCCGGACAGGGGGGAAAACTGTTTTTT. This codes for CASSPGQGGKLFF.

A remark on this clonotype: With a much larger clone just one base away, this may be a read error. The chain combines TRBV20-1 with TRBJ1-1; 7 positions agree with TRBD1. The CDR3 is 16 residues long. CDR1 and CDR2 (germline): DFQATT, SNEGSKA (reference sequence). The CDR3: CGVASPRGAMNTEAFF. Here the CDR3 DNA reads TGCGGTGTCGCATCTCCCAGGGGGGCCATGAACACTGAAGCTTTCTTT.

The chain couples TRBV3-1 to TRBJ2-1; D is unresolved. CDR1 is LGHDT, CDR2 YNNKEL, per germline (reference sequence). The CDR3 contains 13 residues. Deletions cut 5 bases from V and 2 bases from J, with 7 bases between. The CDR3 is CASSAYTYNEQFF. The CDR3 DNA is TGTGCCAGCAGCGCCTATACCTACAATGAGCAGTTCTTC.

This clonotype was observed a few times. This chain links TRBV5-1 with TRBJ1-4; 8 bases fit TRBD1. J lost 8 bases, V lost 3 bases, and 6 bases had no gene match. CDR1 and CDR2 (germline): SGHRS, YFSETQ. The CDR3 is 14 amino acids. The CDR3 is CASSWQGAREKLFF. The CDR3 region has the DNA TGCGCCAGCAGCTGGCAGGGGGCTAGGGAAAAACTGTTTTTT. The full variable domain, with the rest looked up from reference TRBV5-1 and TRBJ1-4, is KAGVTQTPRYLIKTRGQQVTLSCSPISGHRSVSWYQQTPGQGLQFLFEYFSETQRNKGNFPGRFSGRQFSNSRSEMNVSTLELGDSALYLCASSWQGAREKLFFGSGTQLSVL.